This entry lists 19 T cell receptor beta chains sequenced from one sample in a study of blood T cell repertoires in COVID-19. Generated by immunoSEQ multiplex PCR, the TCRdb table keeps only in-frame clones and is missing some. Altogether about 170,000 clones are present, just over 90% being singletons, with the ten largest covering around 5.1%. The sequenced material came from peripheral blood. These receptors came from a man younger than 35 with COVID-19, enrolled during active disease.

This rearrangement joins TRBV7-8 to TRBJ1-1, with 8 bases lining up with TRBD1. Germline V gives CDR1 SGHVS, CDR2 FQNEAQ. After removal of 2 bases from V and 11 bases from J, the junction contained 4 bases not matched to a gene. The CDR3 spans 12 residues. The CDR3 nucleotides read TGTGCCAGCAGCTTATCAGGGGGCGCGGCTTTCTTT. Translation gives CASSLSGGAAFF. Combining the CDR3 with reference TRBV7-8 and TRBJ1-1 gives the whole variable domain GAGVSQSPRYKVAKRGQDVALRCDPISGHVSLFWYQQALGQGPEFLTYFQNEAQLDKSGLPSDRFFAERPEGSVSTLKIQRTQQEDSAVYLCASSLSGGAAFFGQGTRLTVV.

This clone occurred a few times. The CDR3 spells CASSLFPGTGAYEQYF. The DNA of the CDR3 is TGTGCCAGCAGCCTATTTCCCGGGACAGGGGCCTACGAGCAGTACTTC. The chain couples TRBV5-6 to TRBJ2-7, with TRBD1 matching over 10 bases. Unmatched junction bases numbered 9, after V lost 4 bases and J lost 2 bases. The CDR3 length is 16 residues. Looked up from germline, CDR1 is SGHDT and CDR2 is YYEEEE.

The rearrangement uses TRBV11-2 and TRBJ1-1; tentative D call: TRBD1 (5 bases). The CDR3 is 15 residues long. Germline lookup yields CDR1 SGHAT and CDR2 FQNNGV. Trimming took 3 bases from V and 2 from J, leaving 13 bases between them. Written as DNA, the CDR3 is TGTGCCAGCAGCTTCGGAACAGGTAGAAACACTGAAGCTTTCTTT. It codes for CASSFGTGRNTEAFF.

This clone has only a few counts. The chain is built from TRBV2 and TRBJ2-7; 9 bases align to TRBD1. This CDR3 comprises 15 residues. Germline V gene sequence: CDR1 SNHLY, CDR2 FYNNEI. The trim removed 10 bases at V and 6 bases at J, leaving 16 bases unmatched. As DNA, the CDR3 is TGTGCCACTATAAACTACCCGGACAGGGGTACCGAGCAGTACTTC. Its protein product is CATINYPDRGTEQYF.

This clone was seen once. This chain links TRBV7-9 with TRBJ2-7; D is possibly TRBD2 (7 bases). V lost 3 bases and J lost 3, with 12 bases in between. Per the germline V gene, CDR1 is SEHNR and CDR2 is FQNEAQ (reference sequence). The CDR3 runs 14 residues. This chain's CDR3 is CASSFGGRYYEQYF. CDR3 DNA sequence: TGTGCCAGCAGCTTCGGGGGGCGATACTACGAGCAGTACTTC.

The V call is TRBV15, the J call TRBJ2-1, with TRBD2 as a possible D gene (6 bases). The CDR3 has 16 amino acids. In germline, CDR1 is LNHNV, CDR2 YYDKDF (reference sequence). V was shortened by 0 bases and J by 8 bases, with 17 bases between the two germline ends. The CDR3 here is CATSRDPGELGDEQFF. CDR3 DNA: TGTGCCACCAGCAGAGATCCGGGGGAGTTGGGAGATGAGCAGTTCTTC.

The chain has TRBV23-1 and TRBJ1-1; no definite D call. TRBV23-1 is reported as an ORF; its role is uncertain. Deletions cut 2 bases from V and 1 base from J, with 11 bases between. The CDR3 runs to 15 residues. This CDR3 is CASSQKETRNTEAFF. In DNA, the CDR3 is TGCGCCAGCAGTCAAAAAGAAACAAGGAACACTGAAGCTTTCTTT.

The V gene is TRBV28, the J gene TRBJ1-2; 10 nucleotides line up with TRBD1. V was clipped by 4 bases and J by 1 base; unmatched bases: 9. The CDR3 is 17 amino acids. Germline-derived CDR1 and CDR2 are MDHEN and SYDVKM. The DNA of the CDR3 is TGTGCCAGCAGTTACTCCGGGACAGGGGATTTTAACTATGGCTACACCTTC. Its translation: CASSYSGTGDFNYGYTF.

This rearrangement joins TRBV4-2 to TRBJ2-3, with TRBD2 identical over 12 bases. This CDR3 is built from 20 residues. Trimming removed 4 bases from V and 0 bases from J; junction bases left unmatched: 14. Germline V gene data show CDR1 as LGHNA and CDR2 as YNFKEQ. CDR3 residues: CASSPLAGGGPLSSTDTQYF. The DNA of the CDR3 is TGTGCCAGCAGCCCCCTAGCGGGAGGGGGACCCCTTTCTAGCACAGATACGCAGTATTTT.

The chain combines TRBV28 with TRBJ2-2; TRBD1 might be the D (5 bases). The V and J ends lost 5 bases and 2 bases respectively, with 12 bases between them. There are 15 residues in the CDR3. Germline CDR1 and CDR2: MDHEN and SYDVKM. DNA for the CDR3: TGTGCCAGCAGTCAGGGTTTTGGTAACACCGGGGAGCTGTTTTTT. Residues: CASSQGFGNTGELFF.

V is TRBV7-9 and J is TRBJ2-7; a weak D match, TRBD1 (6 bases). Deletions cut 5 bases from V and 3 bases from J, with 11 bases between. The CDR3 runs 13 residues. Germline lookup yields CDR1 SEHNR and CDR2 FQNEAQ (reference sequence). CDR3 residues: CASSLGTHYEQYF. Written as DNA, the CDR3 is TGTGCCAGCAGCCTAGGGACACACTACGAGCAGTACTTC. The complete variable domain, with remaining parts taken from reference TRBV7-9 and TRBJ2-7, reads DTGVSQNPRHKITKRGQNVTFRCDPISEHNRLYWYRQTLGQGPEFLTYFQNEAQLEKSRLLSDRFSAERPKGSFSTLEIQRTEQGDSAMYLCASSLGTHYEQYFGPGTRLTVT.

The chain uses TRBV10-2 and TRBJ2-7; 13 bases match TRBD2. This CDR3 has 17 amino acids. V lost 7 bases to trimming and J lost 4 bases; unmatched junction nucleotides: 13. Germline V gene data show CDR1 as WSHSY and CDR2 as SAAADI. DNA for the CDR3: TGCGCCAGCATGTTCGGGACTAGCGGGATCCCCCTTTACGAGCAGTACTTC. Translating it yields CASMFGTSGIPLYEQYF.

The CDR3 coding sequence is TGTGCCAGCAGCGTATATCCGGACACATACAATGAGCAGTTCTTC. This sequence encodes CASSVYPDTYNEQFF. The gene calls are TRBV9 and TRBJ2-1; tentative D call: TRBD1 (5 bases). This CDR3 is 15 amino acids long. Germline lookup yields CDR1 SGDLS and CDR2 YYNGEE. Trimming left V 1 base short and J 4 bases short, with 12 bases between.

In nucleotides, the CDR3 is TGTGCCAGCCGACTAGCGGGAGTATGGAATGAGCAGTTCTTC. This encodes CASRLAGVWNEQFF. The chain couples TRBV28 to TRBJ2-1, with 12 nucleotides matching TRBD2. J was trimmed by 7 bases and V by 8 bases; bases with no gene match: 6. CDR3 length: 14 amino acids. Germline V lookup: CDR1 MDHEN, CDR2 SYDVKM.

The chain links TRBV27 to TRBJ2-2; 14 nucleotides match TRBD2. Trimming at V came to 5 bases and at J to 8 bases, leaving 7 bases not matched to a gene. CDR1 MNHEY and CDR2 SMNVEV come from the germline V gene (reference sequence). This CDR3 comprises 16 residues. As DNA, the CDR3 is TGTGCCAGCAGTCCCCCGGGACTAGCGGGAGAAGGGGAGCTGTTTTTT. It encodes CASSPPGLAGEGELFF.

J is TRBJ1-2 and V is TRBV9; TRBD1 matches at 8 bases. CDR3 length: 16 residues. Germline assignment: CDR1 SGDLS and CDR2 YYNGEE. The J segment lost 4 bases and the V segment lost 0 bases, leaving 8 bases of the junction unmatched. DNA for the CDR3: TGTGCCAGCAGCGTAGCTACAACAGGGGGGGGCTATGGCTACACCTTC. Amino acids: CASSVATTGGGYGYTF. Supplemented by reference TRBV9 and TRBJ1-2, the full variable domain reads DSGVTQTPKHLITATGQRVTLRCSPRSGDLSVYWYQQSLDQGLQFLIQYYNGEERAKGNILERFSAQQFPDLHSELNLSSLELGDSALYFCASSVATTGGGYGYTFGSGTRLTVV.

This clone was picked up one time. The V call is TRBV6-5, the J call TRBJ1-1; D unclear. CDR1 and CDR2 from the germline V gene are MNHEY and SVGAGI. The CDR3 is 12 amino acids. V lost 8 bases and J 4 bases, leaving 11 bases between the germline ends. The CDR3 reads CASGHEATEAFF. The CDR3 DNA reads as TGTGCCAGCGGTCATGAGGCCACTGAAGCTTTCTTT.

This sequence joins TRBV7-9 and TRBJ1-5, with 7 bases matching TRBD1. Germline CDR1 reads SEHNR; CDR2 reads FQNEAQ (reference sequence). This CDR3 spans 16 amino acids. The V and J ends lost 3 bases and 3 bases, in that order; junction bases with no gene match: 8. The CDR3 sequence is CASSFGRDSYNQPQHF. DNA of the CDR3: TGTGCCAGCAGCTTCGGCCGGGACAGCTACAATCAGCCCCAGCATTTT.

The chain recombines TRBV19 with TRBJ2-2; perhaps TRBD2 as D (5 bases). With 5 bases removed from V and 1 base from J, the gap between germline ends came to 11 bases. The germline gives CDR1 LNHDA, CDR2 SQIVND (reference sequence). There are 15 residues in the CDR3. CDR3 nucleotides: TGTGCCAGTAGTTTGACCGGAGGGAACACCGGGGAGCTGTTTTTT. It translates to CASSLTGGNTGELFF.